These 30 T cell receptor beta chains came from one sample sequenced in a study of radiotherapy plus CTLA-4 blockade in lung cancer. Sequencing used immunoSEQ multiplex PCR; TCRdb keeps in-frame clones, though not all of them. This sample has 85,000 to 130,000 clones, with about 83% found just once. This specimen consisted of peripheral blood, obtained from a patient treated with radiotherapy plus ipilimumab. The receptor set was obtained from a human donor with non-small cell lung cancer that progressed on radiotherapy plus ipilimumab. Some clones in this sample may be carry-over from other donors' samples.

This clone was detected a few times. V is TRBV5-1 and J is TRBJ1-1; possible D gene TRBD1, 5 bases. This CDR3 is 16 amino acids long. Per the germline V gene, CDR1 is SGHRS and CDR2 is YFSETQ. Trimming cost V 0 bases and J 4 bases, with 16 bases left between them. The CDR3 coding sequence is TGCGCCAGCAGCTTGGCCCCGGGGGGGGATCTCACTGAAGCTTTCTTT. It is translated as CASSLAPGGDLTEAFF. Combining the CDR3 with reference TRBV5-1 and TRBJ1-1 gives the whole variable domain KAGVTQTPRYLIKTRGQQVTLSCSPISGHRSVSWYQQTPGQGLQFLFEYFSETQRNKGNFPGRFSGRQFSNSRSEMNVSTLELGDSALYLCASSLAPGGDLTEAFFGQGTRLTVV.

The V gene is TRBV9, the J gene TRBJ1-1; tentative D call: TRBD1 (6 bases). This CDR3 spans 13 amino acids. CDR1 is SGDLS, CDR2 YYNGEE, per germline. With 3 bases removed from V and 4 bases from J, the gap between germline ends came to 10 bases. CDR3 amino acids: CASSAGVTTEAFF. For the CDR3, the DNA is TGTGCCAGCAGCGCAGGGGTAACCACTGAAGCTTTCTTT.

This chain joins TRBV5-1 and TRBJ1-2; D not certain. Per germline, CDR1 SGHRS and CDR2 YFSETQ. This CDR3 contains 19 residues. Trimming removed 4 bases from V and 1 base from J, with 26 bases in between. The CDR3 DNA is TGCGCCAGCAGCCTGACCCCGTTCCCCTACAGAGACAATAACTATGGCTACACCTTC. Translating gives CASSLTPFPYRDNNYGYTF.

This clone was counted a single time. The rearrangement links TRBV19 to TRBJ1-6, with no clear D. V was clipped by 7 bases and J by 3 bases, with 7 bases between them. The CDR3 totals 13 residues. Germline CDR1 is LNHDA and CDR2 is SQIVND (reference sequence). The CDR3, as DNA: TGTGCCAGTACGATGGGCTATAATTCACCCCTCCACTTT. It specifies CASTMGYNSPLHF.

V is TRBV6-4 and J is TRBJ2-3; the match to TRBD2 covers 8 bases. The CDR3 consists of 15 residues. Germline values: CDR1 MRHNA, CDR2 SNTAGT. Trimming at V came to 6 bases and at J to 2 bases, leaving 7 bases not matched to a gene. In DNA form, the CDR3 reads TGTGCCAGCAGCGAGATAGCGGGGTCCACAGATACGCAGTATTTT. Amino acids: CASSEIAGSTDTQYF.

The CDR3 loop is CASSFTGQGVDTQYF. The CDR3 DNA follows: TGTGCCAGTAGTTTTACGGGACAGGGGGTGGATACGCAGTATTTT. The chain employs TRBV19 and TRBJ2-3; 11 bases line up with TRBD1. V gave up 5 bases and J gave up 6 bases; unmatched junction bases: 7. Germline loops: CDR1 LNHDA, CDR2 SQIVND (reference sequence). The CDR3 is 15 residues long.

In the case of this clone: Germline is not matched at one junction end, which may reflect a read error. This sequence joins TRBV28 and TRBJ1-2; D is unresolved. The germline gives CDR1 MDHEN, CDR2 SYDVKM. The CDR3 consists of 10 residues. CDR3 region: CASSSWIVNF. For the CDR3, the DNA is TGTGCCAGCAGTTCATGGATAGTTAACTTC.

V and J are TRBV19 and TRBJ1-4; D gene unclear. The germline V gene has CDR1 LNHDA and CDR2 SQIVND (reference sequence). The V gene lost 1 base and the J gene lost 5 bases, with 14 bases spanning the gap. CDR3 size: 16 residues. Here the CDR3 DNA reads TGTGCCAGTAGTATAGCCCGCTTGGCTGGGAATGAAAAACTGTTTTTT. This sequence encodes CASSIARLAGNEKLFF.

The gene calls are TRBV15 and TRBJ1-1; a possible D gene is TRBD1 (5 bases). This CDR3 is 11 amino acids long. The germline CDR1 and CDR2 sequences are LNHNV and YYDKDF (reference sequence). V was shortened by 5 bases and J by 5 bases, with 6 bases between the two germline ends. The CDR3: CATSPGTEAFF. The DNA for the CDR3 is TGTGCCACCAGCCCAGGGACTGAAGCTTTCTTT.

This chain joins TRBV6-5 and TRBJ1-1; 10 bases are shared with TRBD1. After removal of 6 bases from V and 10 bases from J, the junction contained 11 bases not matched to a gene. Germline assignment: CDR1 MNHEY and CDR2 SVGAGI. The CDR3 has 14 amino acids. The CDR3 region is CASRTGTGVFGAFF. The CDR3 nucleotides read TGTGCCAGCAGAACCGGGACAGGGGTGTTCGGAGCTTTCTTT.

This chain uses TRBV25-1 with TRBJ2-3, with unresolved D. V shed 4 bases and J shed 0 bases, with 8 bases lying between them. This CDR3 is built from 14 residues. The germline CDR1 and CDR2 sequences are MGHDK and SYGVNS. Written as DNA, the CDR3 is TGTGCCAGCAGTGCACGTGACAGCACAGATACGCAGTATTTT. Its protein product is CASSARDSTDTQYF.

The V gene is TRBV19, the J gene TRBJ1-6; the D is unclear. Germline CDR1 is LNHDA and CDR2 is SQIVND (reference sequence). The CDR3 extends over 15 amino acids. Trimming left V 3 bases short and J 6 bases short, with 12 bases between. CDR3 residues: CASSIRVLSNSPLHF. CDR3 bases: TGTGCCAGTAGTATCCGGGTACTATCTAATTCACCCCTCCACTTT.

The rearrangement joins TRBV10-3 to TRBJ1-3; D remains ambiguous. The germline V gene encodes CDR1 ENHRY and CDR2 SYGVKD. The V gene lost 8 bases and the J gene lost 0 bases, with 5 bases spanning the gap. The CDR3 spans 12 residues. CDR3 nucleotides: TGTGCCATCTACGACTCTGGAAACACCATATATTTT. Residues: CAIYDSGNTIYF.

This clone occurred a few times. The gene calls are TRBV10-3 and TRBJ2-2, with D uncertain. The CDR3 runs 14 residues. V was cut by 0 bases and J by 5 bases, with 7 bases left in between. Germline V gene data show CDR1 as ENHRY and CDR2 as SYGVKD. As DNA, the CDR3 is TGTGCCATCAGTGAGTCCCCCGGAACCGGGGAGCTGTTTTTT. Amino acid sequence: CAISESPGTGELFF.

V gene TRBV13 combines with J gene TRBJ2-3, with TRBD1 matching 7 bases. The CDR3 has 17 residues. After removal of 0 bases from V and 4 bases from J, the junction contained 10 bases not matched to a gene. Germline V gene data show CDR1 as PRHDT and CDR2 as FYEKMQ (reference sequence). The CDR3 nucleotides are TGTGCCAGCAGCTTAGGAGGGTTAGGGGGCAGAGCAGATACGCAGTATTTT. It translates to CASSLGGLGGRADTQYF.

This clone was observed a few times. The CDR3 reads CASSPSRQANQPQHF. The CDR3 DNA sequence: TGTGCCAGCAGTCCAAGCCGACAGGCGAATCAGCCCCAGCATTTT. The chain employs TRBV7-8 and TRBJ1-5; tentative D call: TRBD1 (6 bases). The CDR3 extends over 15 amino acids. Per germline, CDR1 SGHVS and CDR2 FQNEAQ. Trimming left V 6 bases short and J 4 bases short, with 16 bases between.

CDR3 in DNA: TGTGCCAGCAGCTTAGGGGGGGTCCAAACCCCCTACGAGCAGTACTTC. Translating gives CASSLGGVQTPYEQYF. V gene TRBV7-9 combines with J gene TRBJ2-7, with D perhaps TRBD2 (6 bases). From germline, CDR1 is SEHNR and CDR2 FQNEAQ (reference sequence). The CDR3 runs to 16 residues. The germline V and J ends were trimmed by 1 base and 2 bases, with 15 bases remaining between them.

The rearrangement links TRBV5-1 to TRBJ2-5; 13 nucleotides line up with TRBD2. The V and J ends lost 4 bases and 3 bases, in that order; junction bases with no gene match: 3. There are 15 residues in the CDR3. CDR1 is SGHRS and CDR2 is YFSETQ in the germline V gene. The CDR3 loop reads CASSKGTSGEETQYF. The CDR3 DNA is TGCGCCAGCAGCAAAGGGACTAGCGGGGAAGAGACCCAGTACTTC.

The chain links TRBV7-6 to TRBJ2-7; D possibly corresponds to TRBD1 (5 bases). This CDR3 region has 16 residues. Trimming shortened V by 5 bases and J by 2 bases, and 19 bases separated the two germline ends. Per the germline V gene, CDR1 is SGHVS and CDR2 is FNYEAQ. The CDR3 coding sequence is TGTGCCAGCAGCCAACGTGAAGGGGTTTACGCCTACGAGCAGTACTTC. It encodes CASSQREGVYAYEQYF.

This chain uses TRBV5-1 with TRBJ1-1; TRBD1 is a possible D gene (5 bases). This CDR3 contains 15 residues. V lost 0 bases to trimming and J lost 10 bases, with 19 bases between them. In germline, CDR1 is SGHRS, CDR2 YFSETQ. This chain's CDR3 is CASSLVGVGGTGAFF. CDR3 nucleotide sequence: TGCGCCAGCAGCTTGGTAGGGGTTGGAGGTACCGGAGCTTTCTTT.

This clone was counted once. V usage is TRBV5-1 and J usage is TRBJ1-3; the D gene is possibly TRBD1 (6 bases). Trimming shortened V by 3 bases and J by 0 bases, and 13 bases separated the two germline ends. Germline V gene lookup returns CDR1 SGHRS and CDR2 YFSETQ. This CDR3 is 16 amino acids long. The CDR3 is CASSSGGQSSGNTIYF. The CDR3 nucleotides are TGCGCCAGCAGCTCGGGGGGGCAATCCTCTGGAAACACCATATATTTT.

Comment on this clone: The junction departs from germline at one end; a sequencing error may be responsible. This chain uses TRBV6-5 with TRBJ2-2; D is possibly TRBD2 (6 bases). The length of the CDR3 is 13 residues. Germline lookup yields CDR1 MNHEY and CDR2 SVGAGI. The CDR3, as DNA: TGTGCCGGCAGGGACTCGAACACCGGGGAGCTGTTTTTT. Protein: CAGRDSNTGELFF.

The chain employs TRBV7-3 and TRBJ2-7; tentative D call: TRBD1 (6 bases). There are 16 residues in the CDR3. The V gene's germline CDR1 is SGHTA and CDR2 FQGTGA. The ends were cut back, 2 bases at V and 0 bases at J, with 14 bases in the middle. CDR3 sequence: CASSLLRARGSYEQYF. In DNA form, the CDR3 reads TGTGCCAGCAGCTTATTGCGGGCCAGGGGCTCCTACGAGCAGTACTTC.

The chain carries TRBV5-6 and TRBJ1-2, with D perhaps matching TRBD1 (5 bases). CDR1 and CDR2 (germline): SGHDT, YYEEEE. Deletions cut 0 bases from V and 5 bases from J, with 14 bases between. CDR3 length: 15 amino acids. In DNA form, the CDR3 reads TGTGCCAGCAGCTTGGGACAGCTCTCTGGGTATGGCTACACCTTC. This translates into CASSLGQLSGYGYTF.

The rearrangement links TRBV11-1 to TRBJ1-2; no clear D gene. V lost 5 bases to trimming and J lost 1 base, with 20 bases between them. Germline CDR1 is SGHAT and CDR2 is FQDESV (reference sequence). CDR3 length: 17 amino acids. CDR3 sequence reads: CASSHQQADSLNYGYTF. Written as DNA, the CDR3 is TGTGCCAGCAGCCACCAGCAGGCGGACTCCCTTAACTATGGCTACACCTTC.

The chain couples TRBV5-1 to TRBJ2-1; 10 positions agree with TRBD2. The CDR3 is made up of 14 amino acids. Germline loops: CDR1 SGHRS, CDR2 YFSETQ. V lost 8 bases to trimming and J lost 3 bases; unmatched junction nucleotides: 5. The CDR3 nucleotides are TGCGCCAGTCTAGCGGGGGCTAACTACAATGAGCAGTTCTTC. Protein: CASLAGANYNEQFF.

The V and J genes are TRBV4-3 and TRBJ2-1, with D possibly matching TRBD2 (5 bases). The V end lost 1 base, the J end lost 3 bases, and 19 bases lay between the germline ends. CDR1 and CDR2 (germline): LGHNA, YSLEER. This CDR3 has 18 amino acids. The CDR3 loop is CASSQAPSGIRYYNEQFF. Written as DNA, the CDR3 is TGCGCCAGCAGCCAAGCTCCATCCGGGATCCGATACTACAATGAGCAGTTCTTC.

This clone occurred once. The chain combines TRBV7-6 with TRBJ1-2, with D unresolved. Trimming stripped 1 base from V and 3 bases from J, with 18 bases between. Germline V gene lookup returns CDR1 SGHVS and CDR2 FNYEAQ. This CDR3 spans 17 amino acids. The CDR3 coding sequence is TGTGCCAGCAGCTTAGTAGCGCCCCCGGCCGGGGACTATGGCTACACCTTC. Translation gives CASSLVAPPAGDYGYTF.

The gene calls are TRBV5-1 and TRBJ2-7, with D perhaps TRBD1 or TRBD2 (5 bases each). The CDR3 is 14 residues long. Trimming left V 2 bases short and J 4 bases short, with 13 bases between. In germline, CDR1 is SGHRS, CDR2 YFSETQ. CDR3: CASSFLQGPYEQYF. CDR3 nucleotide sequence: TGCGCCAGCAGCTTTCTCCAGGGACCATACGAGCAGTACTTC.

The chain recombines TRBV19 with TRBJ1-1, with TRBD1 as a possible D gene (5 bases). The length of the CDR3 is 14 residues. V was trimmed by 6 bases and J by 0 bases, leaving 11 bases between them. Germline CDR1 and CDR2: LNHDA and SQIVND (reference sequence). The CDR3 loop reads CASRTGNMNTEAFF. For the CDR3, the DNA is TGTGCCAGTAGAACAGGAAATATGAACACTGAAGCTTTCTTT. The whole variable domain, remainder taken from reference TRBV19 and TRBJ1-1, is DGGITQSPKYLFRKEGQNVTLSCEQNLNHDAMYWYRQDPGQGLRLIYYSQIVNDFQKGDIAEGYSVSREKKESFPLTVTSAQKNPTAFYLCASRTGNMNTEAFFGQGTRLTVV.